The next 28 T cell receptor beta chains were all read from a single sample in a study of blood T cells in healthy people across ages. A second PCR of about 6 to 11 cycles used a sample-barcoded 5' primer and a J-beta primer mix. TCRdb re-derived calls from the 5' RACE reads in MiXCR, one entry per CDR3 protein. The data contain around 1,600,000 distinct CDR3 sequences, approximately 42% of them singletons. Input material: blood. Receptors were obtained from a woman aged 18-29 years in good health.

This clonotype was picked up a small number of times. For the CDR3, the DNA is TGCAGTGCTTTCGACAGGGCCACCCCTACCTGGCATGAGCAGTTCTTC. Its protein product is CSAFDRATPTWHEQFF. The chain has TRBV20-1 and TRBJ2-1; 7 nucleotides match TRBD1. After removal of 5 bases from V and 8 bases from J, the junction contained 18 bases not matched to a gene. CDR1 and CDR2 (germline): DFQATT, SNEGSKA (reference sequence). This CDR3 comprises 16 residues.

This chain connects TRBV7-2 to TRBJ1-2, with 9 bases identical to TRBD1. The CDR3 spans 17 residues. The junction had 14 bases not matched to a gene; V was cut back by 3 bases and J by 6 bases. CDR1 and CDR2 (germline): SGHTA, FQGNSA. In nucleotides, the CDR3 is TGTGCCAGCAGCTTTAACAGGGGGCGCAAAGGCGGGCATGGCTACACCTTC. Its translation: CASSFNRGRKGGHGYTF.

This clonotype turned up a few times. The chain joins TRBV5-1 to TRBJ2-6; D uncertain. There are 14 residues in the CDR3. Trimming stripped 5 bases from V and 3 bases from J, with 9 bases between. Germline loops: CDR1 SGHRS, CDR2 YFSETQ. CDR3 in amino acids: CASSEQSGANVLTF. CDR3 nucleotide sequence: TGCGCCAGCAGTGAACAAAGTGGGGCCAACGTCCTGACTTTC.

This clonotype was recorded a few times. The genes are TRBV2 and TRBJ1-5; D is undetermined. Per the germline V gene, CDR1 is SNHLY and CDR2 is FYNNEI. The CDR3 is made up of 14 amino acids. Trimming took off 4 bases at V and 0 bases at J, with 7 bases between the two ends. This chain's CDR3 is CASSAVYSNQPQHF. The CDR3 DNA is TGTGCCAGCAGTGCGGTGTATAGCAATCAGCCCCAGCATTTT.

The chain's CDR3 is CAWSKGGRGLTDTQYF. In DNA form, the CDR3 reads TGTGCCTGGAGTAAGGGCGGGAGGGGGCTTACAGATACGCAGTATTTT. The rearrangement joins TRBV30 to TRBJ2-3, with 9 positions matching TRBD2. The CDR3 length is 16 residues. Germline assignment: CDR1 GTSNPN and CDR2 SVGIG (reference sequence). V trimming: 2 bases; J trimming: 3 bases; junction bases outside the gene matches: 9. Filled out from reference TRBV30 and TRBJ2-3, the complete variable domain reads SQTIHQWPATLVQPVGSPLSLECTVEGTSNPNLYWYRQAAGRGLQLLFYSVGIGQISSEVPQNLSASRPQDRQFILSSKKLLLSDSGFYLCAWSKGGRGLTDTQYFGPGTRLTVL.

This clonotype was seen only a few times. The chain has TRBV20-1 and TRBJ2-5; possible D gene TRBD1, 6 bases. Trimming took off 5 bases at V and 5 bases at J, with 15 bases between the two ends. In germline, CDR1 is DFQATT, CDR2 SNEGSKA (reference sequence). CDR3 length: 13 residues. The CDR3 nucleotides read TGCAGTGCTCGGGTCAGGGGACGGGAGACCCAGTACTTC. This encodes CSARVRGRETQYF.

V gene TRBV5-1 combines with J gene TRBJ2-1; 16 nucleotides align to TRBD2. The last part of the DNA fits TRBJ2-7 better; the J call may be wrong. CDR1 SGHRS and CDR2 YFSETQ come from the germline V gene. This CDR3 has 19 residues. CDR3 DNA sequence: TGCGCCAGCAGCTCTTCGGGACTAGCGGGAGGGAGCTCCTACAATGAGCAGTACTTC. The encoded protein is CASSSSGLAGGSSYNEQYF.

Only a few counts were recorded for this clonotype. The J gene is TRBJ2-3, the V gene TRBV10-3; TRBD2 aligns across 8 bases. Looked up from germline, CDR1 is ENHRY and CDR2 is SYGVKD. The V and J ends lost 2 bases and 2 bases, in that order; junction bases with no gene match: 9. The CDR3 has 17 residues. The DNA for the CDR3 is TGTGCCATCAGTGAGCCTCCAGCGGGAGCTAACACAGATACGCAGTATTTT. Protein: CAISEPPAGANTDTQYF.

The V gene is TRBV7-9, the J gene TRBJ1-2; D is unclear. Germline CDR1 and CDR2: SEHNR and FQNEAQ (reference sequence). Trimming stripped 5 bases from V and 4 bases from J, with 11 bases between. The CDR3 sequence is 13 residues long. CDR3: CASSVKEIYGYTF. For the CDR3, the DNA is TGTGCCAGCAGCGTTAAGGAGATCTATGGCTACACCTTC.

V and J are TRBV28 and TRBJ1-2, with D maybe TRBD1 (6 bases). Germline CDR1 MDHEN, CDR2 SYDVKM. V lost 6 bases, J lost 4 bases, and 15 bases lay in between. This CDR3 is 14 amino acids long. CDR3 protein: CASRSPTGTYGYTF. The DNA of the CDR3 is TGTGCCAGCAGATCACCCACAGGGACCTATGGCTACACCTTC.

This clonotype was counted a single time. The gene calls are TRBV7-2 and TRBJ2-7; D uncertain. With 2 bases removed from V and 1 base from J, the gap between germline ends came to 9 bases. Germline V gene lookup returns CDR1 SGHTA and CDR2 FQGNSA. CDR3 length: 14 residues. CDR3 protein: CASSLSTFSYEQYF. CDR3 sequence (DNA): TGTGCCAGCAGCTTATCTACCTTTTCCTACGAGCAGTACTTC.

This clonotype was seen many times. The chain couples TRBV25-1 to TRBJ2-5; TRBD1 matches 7 bases. The CDR3 extends over 14 amino acids. V gave up 4 bases and J gave up 1 base; unmatched junction bases: 3. Germline loops: CDR1 MGHDK, CDR2 SYGVNS. CDR3 nucleotide sequence: TGTGCCAGCAGTGGACGACAGGGCCAAGAGACCCAGTACTTC. The encoded protein is CASSGRQGQETQYF.

This clonotype has a handful of counts. The chain links TRBV4-3 to TRBJ1-2; D may be TRBD1 (6 bases). The CDR3 contains 15 residues. Germline values: CDR1 LGHNA, CDR2 YSLEER. Trimming took 4 bases from V and 2 from J, leaving 14 bases between them. The CDR3 bases are TGCGCCAGCAGCCCGGTAGGGACAACGAACTATGGCTACACCTTC. This encodes CASSPVGTTNYGYTF.

J is TRBJ2-6 and V is TRBV6-5; D uncertain. The CDR3 has 14 amino acids. The ends were cut back, 6 bases at V and 1 base at J, with 7 bases in the middle. The germline V gene encodes CDR1 MNHEY and CDR2 SVGAGI. The CDR3 bases are TGTGCCAGCAGGGATATATCTGGGGCCAACGTCCTGACTTTC. Translation gives CASRDISGANVLTF.

A few counts support this clonotype. The V gene is TRBV29-1, the J gene TRBJ2-3, with a tentative D call TRBD2 (6 bases). Germline CDR1 reads SQVTM; CDR2 reads ANQGSEA. With 0 bases removed from V and 12 bases from J, the gap between germline ends came to 10 bases. The CDR3 spans 11 residues. CDR3 coding DNA: TGCAGCGTTGAAGATGGGGGGTACCAGTATTTT. Translation gives CSVEDGGYQYF.

Only a few counts were recorded for this clonotype. The chain couples TRBV28 to TRBJ2-7; TRBD2 matches 15 bases. V gave up 2 bases and J gave up 5 bases; unmatched junction bases: 13. Germline values: CDR1 MDHEN, CDR2 SYDVKM. CDR3 size: 19 residues. This chain's CDR3 is CASSLGLAGGPVHSDEQYF. CDR3 in DNA: TGTGCCAGCAGTTTAGGACTAGCGGGAGGGCCGGTACATTCCGACGAGCAGTACTTC.

This clonotype occurred a few times. A much larger clone lies a single base off, so this may be a read error. The rearrangement uses TRBV11-2 and TRBJ1-4; D not resolved. The CDR3 loop spans 11 amino acids. The V gene's germline CDR1 is SGHAT and CDR2 FQNNGV. Trimming shortened V by 5 bases and J by 5 bases, and 3 bases separated the two germline ends. CDR3 residues: CASSVNEKLFF. CDR3 DNA sequence: TGTGCCAGCAGCGTAAATGAAAAACTGTTTTTT. Together with reference TRBV11-2 and TRBJ1-4, the CDR3 gives the full variable domain: EAGVAQSPRYKIIEKRQSVAFWCNPISGHATLYWYQQILGQGPKLLIQFQNNGVVDDSQLPKDRFSAERLKGVDSTLKIQPAKLEDSAVYLCASSVNEKLFFGSGTQLSVL.

The chain couples TRBV7-9 to TRBJ2-4; 7 bases line up with TRBD2. The CDR3 runs to 15 residues. V trimming: 2 bases; J trimming: 13 bases; junction bases outside the gene matches: 14. Germline values: CDR1 SEHNR, CDR2 FQNEAQ (reference sequence). The CDR3 loop is CASSLWASGDNEQYF. The CDR3 DNA is TGTGCCAGCAGCTTATGGGCTAGCGGAGACAATGAGCAGTACTTC.

In nucleotides, the CDR3 is TGCAGTGCTAGCGCCCTTAGCGGGGGAGAGACCCAGTACTTC. This sequence encodes CSASALSGGETQYF. The chain carries TRBV20-1 and TRBJ2-5, with TRBD2 matching over 9 bases. The CDR3 spans 14 residues. V lost 3 bases, J lost 4 bases, and 6 bases stayed unmatched. Germline assignment: CDR1 DFQATT and CDR2 SNEGSKA (reference sequence).

The chain combines TRBV7-2 with TRBJ1-4, with 8 bases that match TRBD1. V shed 6 bases, J shed 3 bases, and the junction held 3 bases outside the gene matches. Germline CDR1 is SGHTA and CDR2 is FQGNSA. The length of the CDR3 is 14 residues. This CDR3 is CASRSQGANEKLFF. The CDR3 DNA follows: TGTGCCAGCAGGTCACAGGGGGCTAATGAAAAACTGTTTTTT.

The J gene is TRBJ2-1, the V gene TRBV4-3; D assignment may be TRBD1 or TRBD2 (6 bases each). CDR1 and CDR2 (germline): LGHNA, YSLEER. The CDR3 consists of 15 residues. Between the trimmed V and J ends, which lost 1 base and 7 bases, there was a span of 14 bases. The CDR3 coding sequence is TGCGCCAGCAGCCAAGGGGGGGCCAAAAGTAATGAGCAGTTCTTC. Protein sequence: CASSQGGAKSNEQFF.

The rearrangement links TRBV20-1 to TRBJ2-1, with a weak D call TRBD2 (6 bases). The V end was cut by 3 bases, the J end by 10 bases, with 13 bases between. The CDR3 extends over 12 amino acids. CDR1 is DFQATT, CDR2 SNEGSKA, per germline (reference sequence). CDR3 amino acids: CSARPSVREQFF. The DNA for the CDR3 is TGCAGTGCTAGGCCTAGCGTTCGGGAGCAGTTCTTC.

The sample holds one count of this clonotype. This rearrangement joins TRBV6-1 to TRBJ1-5; 7 bases match TRBD1. This CDR3 has 14 residues. Germline V gene sequence: CDR1 MNHNS, CDR2 SASEGT. Unmatched junction bases numbered 4, after V lost 5 bases and J lost 3 bases. The CDR3 DNA follows: TGTGCCAGCAGTCGGGGACAGTACAATCAGCCCCAGCATTTT. Translating it yields CASSRGQYNQPQHF.

Worth noting for this clonotype: A read error may produce the germline difference seen at one junction end. The chain joins TRBV7-2 to TRBJ2-3; maybe TRBD1 (5 bases). The CDR3 has 15 amino acids. From germline, CDR1 is SGHTA and CDR2 FQGNSA. The CDR3 DNA follows: TGTGCCAGCAGCTTCCGCAGGGCGAGCACAGATACGCGGTATTTT. This encodes CASSFRRASTDTRYF.

This clonotype was picked up a small number of times. The V call is TRBV7-2, the J call TRBJ1-5, with unresolved D. This CDR3 comprises 17 residues. Germline V gives CDR1 SGHTA, CDR2 FQGNSA. Trimming removed 3 bases from V and 0 bases from J, with 15 bases in between. The CDR3 DNA reads TGTGCCAGCAGCTTTACAGTGGGTGGTTATAGCAATCAGCCCCAGCATTTT. It codes for CASSFTVGGYSNQPQHF.

The chain carries TRBV4-3 and TRBJ2-1; tentatively, D is TRBD1 or TRBD2 (5 bases each). CDR1 is LGHNA, CDR2 YSLEER, per germline. The CDR3 has 15 residues. The V end was cut by 0 bases, the J end by 5 bases, with 11 bases between. The CDR3 bases are TGCGCCAGCAGCCAAGAGGGGACGGAGAACAATGAGCAGTTCTTC. This codes for CASSQEGTENNEQFF.

V gene TRBV27 combines with J gene TRBJ1-1, with D possibly being TRBD1 (5 bases). The CDR3 length is 13 residues. Germline CDR1 and CDR2: MNHEY and SMNVEV (reference sequence). Trimming cost V 4 bases and J 1 base, with 7 bases left between them. CDR3 protein: CASSWGTNTEAFF. CDR3 sequence (DNA): TGTGCCAGCAGTTGGGGGACGAACACTGAAGCTTTCTTT.

This clonotype was seen repeatedly, ten times or more. This chain uses TRBV20-1 with TRBJ1-5; D possibly corresponds to TRBD1 (6 bases). In germline, CDR1 is DFQATT, CDR2 SNEGSKA (reference sequence). Trimming removed 5 bases at V and 2 bases at J, with 13 bases between. This CDR3 is 14 amino acids long. The CDR3 protein is CSAWLGGGNQPQHF. Written as DNA, the CDR3 is TGCAGTGCTTGGTTAGGGGGGGGCAATCAGCCCCAGCATTTT.